The rows below give T cell receptor beta chains drawn from one sample of a study of cytomegalovirus exposure and HLA in healthy donors. Profiling relied on immunoSEQ multiplex PCR, and the TCRdb table lists in-frame clones only, not all of them. The sample carries roughly 140,000 clones, over 60% recorded once. The sequencing sample was made of PBMCs. These receptors originate from a middle-aged woman in good health and CMV-seronegative. Both conserved end residues are part of each CDR3.

>TRBJ2-3|TRBV19
CASSIGQGGPDTQYF
>TRBJ2-7|TRBV7-9
CAHEASGSGEQYF
>TRBJ1-2|TRBV18
CASSPGQGASYGYTF
>TRBJ1-4|TRBV2
CASTKGQGNEKLFF
>TRBJ2-3|TRBV6-5
CASSRLAGVFDTQYF
>TRBJ2-1|TRBV9
CASSVVAGGLNEQFF
>TRBJ1-2|TRBV6-6
CASSYGGTSYGYTF
>TRBJ2-5|TRBV7-2
CASSLVGVRGETQYF
>TRBJ2-7|TRBV28
CASSFSGGVLDEQYF
>TRBJ2-2|TRBV19
CASSTYKGGNTGELFF
>TRBJ1-5|TRBV6-1
CASSATGGDQPQHF
>TRBJ2-5|TRBV7-9
CSSSYLGQLQETQYF
>TRBJ1-3|TRBV30
CAWSRDSSGNTIYF
>TRBJ2-7|TRBV5-4
CASSWTGGEQYF
>TRBJ1-2|TRBV18
CASSIRQGDSYGYTF
>TRBJ1-1|TRBV6-1
CASSEQGTNTEAFF
>TRBJ1-4|TRBV19
CASTAETRGENLFF
>TRBJ1-5|TRBV6-5
CASSPGGPRQPQHF
>TRBJ2-3|TRBV6-5
CASSSPGTDTQYF
>TRBJ1-2|TRBV19
CASSPGQGGGYTF
>TRBJ2-5|TRBV5-6
CASGPSGLETQYF
>TRBJ2-5|TRBV5-6
CASSLVGRTQETQYF
>TRBJ1-1|TRBV5-1
CASSPGQGATEAFF
>TRBJ1-1|TRBV5-5
CASSLQGLTEAFF
>TRBJ2-2|TRBV11-3
CASSPSGTANTGELFF
>TRBJ2-7|TRBV18
CASSPPAGAGEQYF
>TRBJ2-3|TRBV5-1
CASSLADSPVVDTQYF
>TRBJ2-7|TRBV7-9
CASSPGTSGGGIHEQYF
>TRBJ1-2|TRBV27
CASSSGQGGGYTF
>TRBJ1-5|TRBV11-2
CASSPNLAQPQHF
>TRBJ2-5|TRBV29-1
CSVFGGQETQYF
>TRBJ1-5|TRBV2
CASSENGQGGQPQHF
>TRBJ2-3|TRBV5-1
CASSPAQGTDTQYF